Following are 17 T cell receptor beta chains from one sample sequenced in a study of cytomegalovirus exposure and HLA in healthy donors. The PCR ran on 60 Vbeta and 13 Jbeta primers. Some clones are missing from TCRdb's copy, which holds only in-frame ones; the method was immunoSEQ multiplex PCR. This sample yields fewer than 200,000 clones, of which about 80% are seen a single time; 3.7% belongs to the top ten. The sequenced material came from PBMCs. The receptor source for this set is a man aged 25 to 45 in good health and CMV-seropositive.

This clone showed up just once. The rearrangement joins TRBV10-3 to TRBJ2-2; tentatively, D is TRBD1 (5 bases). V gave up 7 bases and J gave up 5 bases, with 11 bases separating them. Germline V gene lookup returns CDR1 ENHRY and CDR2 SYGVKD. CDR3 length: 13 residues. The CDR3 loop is CAITSQGTGELFF. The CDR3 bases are TGTGCCATCACCTCTCAGGGTACCGGGGAGCTGTTTTTT.

CDR3 amino acids: CASSPPGGENTGELFF. The CDR3 DNA reads as TGTGCCAGCAGCCCCCCTGGCGGAGAGAACACCGGGGAGCTGTTTTTT. This chain joins TRBV7-3 and TRBJ2-2; D is ambiguous. Trimming took 5 bases from V and 1 from J, leaving 14 bases between them. The germline CDR1 and CDR2 sequences are SGHTA and FQGTGA. The length of the CDR3 is 16 residues.

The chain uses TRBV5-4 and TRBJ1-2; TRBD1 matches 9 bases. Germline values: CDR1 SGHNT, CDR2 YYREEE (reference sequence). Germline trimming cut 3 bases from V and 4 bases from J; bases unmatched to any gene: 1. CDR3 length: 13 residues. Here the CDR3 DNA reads TGTGCCAGCAGCTCGGACAGGGGCTATGGCTACACCTTC. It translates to CASSSDRGYGYTF. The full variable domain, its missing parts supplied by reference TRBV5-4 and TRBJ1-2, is ETGVTQSPTHLIKTRGQQVTLRCSSQSGHNTVSWYQQALGQGPQFIFQYYREEENGRGNFPPRFSGLQFPNYSSELNVNALELDDSALYLCASSSDRGYGYTFGSGTRLTVV.

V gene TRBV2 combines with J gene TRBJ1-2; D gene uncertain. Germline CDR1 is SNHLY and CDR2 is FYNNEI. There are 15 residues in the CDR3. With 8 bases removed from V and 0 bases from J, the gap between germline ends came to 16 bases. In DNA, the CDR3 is TGTGCCAGCCCCGAGAGGAGGGATTCTAACTATGGCTACACCTTC. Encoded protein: CASPERRDSNYGYTF.

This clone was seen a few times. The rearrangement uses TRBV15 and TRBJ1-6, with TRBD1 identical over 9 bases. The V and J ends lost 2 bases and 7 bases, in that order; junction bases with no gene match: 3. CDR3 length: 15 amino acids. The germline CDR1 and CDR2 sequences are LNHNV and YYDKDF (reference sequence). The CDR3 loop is CATSRTGTGNSPLHF. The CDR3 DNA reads TGTGCCACCAGCAGAACCGGGACAGGGAATTCACCCCTCCACTTT.

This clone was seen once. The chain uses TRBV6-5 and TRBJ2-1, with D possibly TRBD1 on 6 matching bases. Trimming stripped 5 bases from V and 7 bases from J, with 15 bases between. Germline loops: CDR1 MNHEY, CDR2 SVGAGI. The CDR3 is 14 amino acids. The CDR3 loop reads CASSNSDRLNEQFF. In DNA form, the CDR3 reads TGTGCCAGCAGTAATTCAGACAGGCTAAATGAGCAGTTCTTC.

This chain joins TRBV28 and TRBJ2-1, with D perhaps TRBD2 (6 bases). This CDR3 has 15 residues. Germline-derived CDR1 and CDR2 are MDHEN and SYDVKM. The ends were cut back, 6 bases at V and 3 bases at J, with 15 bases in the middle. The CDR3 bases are TGTGCCAGCAGCCTCGGGAGCGGACTCTACAATGAGCAGTTCTTC. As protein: CASSLGSGLYNEQFF.

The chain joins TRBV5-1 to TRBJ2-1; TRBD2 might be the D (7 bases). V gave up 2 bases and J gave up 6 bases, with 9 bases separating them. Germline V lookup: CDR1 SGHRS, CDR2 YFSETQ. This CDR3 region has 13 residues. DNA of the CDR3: TGCGCCAGCAGCTTAGGGGGGGTCAATGAGCAGTTCTTC. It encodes CASSLGGVNEQFF.

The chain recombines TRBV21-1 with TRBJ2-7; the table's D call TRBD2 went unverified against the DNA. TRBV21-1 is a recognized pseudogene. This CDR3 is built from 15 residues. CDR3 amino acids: CASSKEGKKRDEQYF. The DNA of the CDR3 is TGTGCCAGCAGCAAAGAAGGGAAGAAGCGGGACGAGCAGTACTTC.

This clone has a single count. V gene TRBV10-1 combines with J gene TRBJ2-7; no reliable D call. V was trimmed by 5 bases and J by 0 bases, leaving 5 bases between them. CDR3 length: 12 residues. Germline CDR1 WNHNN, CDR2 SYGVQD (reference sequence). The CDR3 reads CASSSSSYEQYF. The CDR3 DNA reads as TGCGCCAGCAGTTCTAGCTCCTACGAGCAGTACTTC.

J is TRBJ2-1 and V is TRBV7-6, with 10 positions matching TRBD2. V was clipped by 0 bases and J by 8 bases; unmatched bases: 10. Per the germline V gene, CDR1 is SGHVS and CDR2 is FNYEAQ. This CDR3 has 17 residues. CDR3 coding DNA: TGTGCCAGCAGCTTAGCGCTAGCGGGGGCCCTAGGTTATGAGCAGTTCTTC. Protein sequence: CASSLALAGALGYEQFF. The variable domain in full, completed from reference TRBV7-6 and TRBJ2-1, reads GAGVSQSPRYKVTKRGQDVALRCDPISGHVSLYWYRQALGQGPEFLTYFNYEAQQDKSGLPNDRFSAERPEGSISTLTIQRTEQRDSAMYRCASSLALAGALGYEQFFGPGTRLTVL.

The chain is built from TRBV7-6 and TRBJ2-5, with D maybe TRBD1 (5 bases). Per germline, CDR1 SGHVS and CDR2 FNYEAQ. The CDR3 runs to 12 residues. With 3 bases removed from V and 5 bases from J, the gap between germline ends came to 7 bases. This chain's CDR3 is CASSLQGETQYF. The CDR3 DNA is TGTGCCAGCAGCTTGCAGGGTGAGACCCAGTACTTC.

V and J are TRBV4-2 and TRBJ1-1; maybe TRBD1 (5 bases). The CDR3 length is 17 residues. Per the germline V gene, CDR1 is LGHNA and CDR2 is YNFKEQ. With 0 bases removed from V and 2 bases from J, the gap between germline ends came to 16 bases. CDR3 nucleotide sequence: TGTGCCAGCAGCCAAGATCACCAAGGGGTTGGAAACACTGAAGCTTTCTTT. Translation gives CASSQDHQGVGNTEAFF.

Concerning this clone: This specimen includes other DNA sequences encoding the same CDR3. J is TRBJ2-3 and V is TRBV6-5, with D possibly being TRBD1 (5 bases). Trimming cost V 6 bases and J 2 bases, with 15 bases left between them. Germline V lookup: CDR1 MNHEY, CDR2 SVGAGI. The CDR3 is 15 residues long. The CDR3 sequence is CASSLDRWSTDTQYF. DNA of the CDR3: TGTGCCAGCAGCCTAGACAGATGGTCCACAGATACGCAGTATTTT.

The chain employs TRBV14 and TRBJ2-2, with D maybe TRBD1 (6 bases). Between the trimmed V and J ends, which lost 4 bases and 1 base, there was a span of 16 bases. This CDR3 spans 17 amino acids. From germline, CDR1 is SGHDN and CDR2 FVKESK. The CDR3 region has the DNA TGTGCCAGCAGCCTGAGCTGGGGGCGGGTGAACACCGGGGAGCTGTTTTTT. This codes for CASSLSWGRVNTGELFF.

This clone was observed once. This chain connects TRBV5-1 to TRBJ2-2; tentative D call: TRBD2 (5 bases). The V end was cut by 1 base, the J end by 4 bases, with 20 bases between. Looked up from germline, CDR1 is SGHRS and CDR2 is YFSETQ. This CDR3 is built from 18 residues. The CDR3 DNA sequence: TGCGCCAGCAGCTTGTATTATCGGGAAGATGTTGCCACCGGGGAGCTGTTTTTT. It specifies CASSLYYREDVATGELFF.

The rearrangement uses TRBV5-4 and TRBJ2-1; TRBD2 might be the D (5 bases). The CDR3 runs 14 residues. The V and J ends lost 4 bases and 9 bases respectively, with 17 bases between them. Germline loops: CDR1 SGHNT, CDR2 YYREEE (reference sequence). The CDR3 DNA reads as TGTGCCAGCAGCCCACTCCCAAGAGAGGGTGAGCAGTTCTTC. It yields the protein CASSPLPREGEQFF. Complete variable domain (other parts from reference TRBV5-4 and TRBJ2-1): ETGVTQSPTHLIKTRGQQVTLRCSSQSGHNTVSWYQQALGQGPQFIFQYYREEENGRGNFPPRFSGLQFPNYSSELNVNALELDDSALYLCASSPLPREGEQFFGPGTRLTVL.